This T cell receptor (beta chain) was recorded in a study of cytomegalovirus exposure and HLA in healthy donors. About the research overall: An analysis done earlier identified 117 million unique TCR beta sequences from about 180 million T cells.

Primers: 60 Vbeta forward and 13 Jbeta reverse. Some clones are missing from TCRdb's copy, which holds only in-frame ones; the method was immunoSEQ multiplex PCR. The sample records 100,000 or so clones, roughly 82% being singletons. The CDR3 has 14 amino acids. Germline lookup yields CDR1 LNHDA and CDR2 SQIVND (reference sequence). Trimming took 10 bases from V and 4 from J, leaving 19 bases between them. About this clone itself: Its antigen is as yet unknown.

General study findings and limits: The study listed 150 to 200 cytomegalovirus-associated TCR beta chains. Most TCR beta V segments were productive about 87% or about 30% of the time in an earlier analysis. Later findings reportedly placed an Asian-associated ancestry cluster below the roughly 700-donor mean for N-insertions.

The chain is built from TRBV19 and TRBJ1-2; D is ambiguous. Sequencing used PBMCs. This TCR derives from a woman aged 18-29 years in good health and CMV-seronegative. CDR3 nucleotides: TGTGCCACTAGCGACCTAAACCGGGGCTATGGCTACACCTTC. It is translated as CATSDLNRGYGYTF.